The 8 T cell receptor beta chains given below trace back to one sample, sequenced in a study of CD8 T cells in ankylosing spondylitis. TCRdb reprocessed the 5' RACE reads via MiXCR and lists one record per CDR3 protein. This sample has under 200,000 distinct CDR3 sequences, with over 10% found just once. The sequenced sample was blood, either unsorted or a sorted T cell fraction (not recorded which). These receptors were collected from a female donor with ankylosing spondylitis or in good health (not recorded which).

This clonotype has ten or more counts. This chain connects TRBV20-1 to TRBJ2-1; D call uncertain. CDR3 length: 11 residues. Germline CDR1 reads DFQATT; CDR2 reads SNEGSKA (reference sequence). The chain's CDR3 is CLGSNNNEQFF. CDR3 in DNA: TGCCTCGGGTCCAACAACAATGAGCAGTTCTTC.

This clonotype came up many times. V is TRBV12-3 or TRBV12-4 and J is TRBJ1-4, with D maybe TRBD1 (5 bases). This CDR3 is built from 13 residues. Between the trimmed V and J ends, which lost 6 bases and 8 bases, there was a span of 13 bases. CDR3 nucleotides: TGTGCCAGCAGCCTAGGGGCGGGGGAAAAACTGTTTTTT. Protein product: CASSLGAGEKLFF.

The table lists this clonotype with many counts. V is TRBV2 and J is TRBJ2-1, with D hard to call. With 9 bases removed from V and 9 bases from J, the gap between germline ends came to 9 bases. The CDR3 is 10 amino acids. Germline V gene data show CDR1 as SNHLY and CDR2 as FYNNEI. The CDR3 here is CASSPGEQFF. In nucleotides, the CDR3 is TGTGCCAGTTCCCCTGGTGAGCAGTTCTTC.

This clonotype showed up many times. The chain is built from TRBV7-9 and TRBJ1-1; 7 bases align to TRBD1. Trimming took 6 bases from V and 0 from J; bases not matched to a gene: 7. From germline, CDR1 is SEHNR and CDR2 FQNEAQ (reference sequence). The CDR3 is 15 residues long. In DNA, the CDR3 is TGTGCCAGCAGTCCAGGGGGACGGCTGAACACTGAAGCTTTCTTT. Residues: CASSPGGRLNTEAFF.

This clonotype has just a few counts. J is TRBJ2-2 and V is TRBV4-1; possible D gene TRBD2, 5 bases. Trimming removed 5 bases at V and 4 bases at J, with 17 bases between. CDR1 is MGHRA and CDR2 is YSYEKL in the germline V gene. CDR3 length equals 16 residues. CDR3 DNA sequence: TGCGCCAGCAGCTCAAGGCGAGGGCAAGGCACCGGGGAGCTGTTTTTT. This sequence encodes CASSSRRGQGTGELFF.

Notes on this clonotype: Given a much more abundant clone one base away, this may be a read error. The CDR3, as DNA: TGTGCCAGCAGCTTAGATCTGGGGAAGACAGGGGGATCCAATCAGCCCCAGCATTTT. Its translation: CASSLDLGKTGGSNQPQHF. The chain recombines TRBV11-1 with TRBJ1-5; 9 bases are a match to TRBD1. There are 19 residues in the CDR3. The ends lost 1 base at V and 3 bases at J; junction bases unmatched: 13. Germline V lookup: CDR1 SGHAT, CDR2 FQDESV (reference sequence).

The sample holds many counts of this clonotype. The CDR3 DNA reads as TGCGCCAGCAGCTTAATAACAGGGACTGAAGCTTTCTTT. As protein: CASSLITGTEAFF. The chain employs TRBV5-1 and TRBJ1-1, with a possible D match to TRBD1 (6 bases). CDR3 length: 13 amino acids. V lost 2 bases, J lost 5 bases, and 10 bases lay in between. Germline assignment: CDR1 SGHRS and CDR2 YFSETQ.

The chain has TRBV5-5 and TRBJ1-5; 10 bases match TRBD1. Germline V gene data show CDR1 as SGHKS and CDR2 as YYEKEE (reference sequence). The V and J ends lost 4 bases and 6 bases, in that order; junction bases with no gene match: 7. The CDR3 totals 15 residues. CDR3 in amino acids: CASSLGQGGCQPQHF. DNA of the CDR3: TGTGCCAGCAGCCTAGGACAGGGGGGGTGTCAGCCCCAGCATTTT.